Each of the 25 T cell receptor beta chains below was sequenced from the same sample in a study of blood T cell repertoires in COVID-19. The assay was immunoSEQ multiplex PCR, and TCRdb's table has in-frame clones only and misses some. Of under 250,000 clones listed, about 85% were seen once; the top ten hold 3% to 3.5%. The sequenced sample was peripheral blood. All receptors derive from a man between 18 and 35 years old with active or convalescent COVID-19.

To note about this clone: Different DNA sequences within this sample yield the same CDR3. The chain is built from TRBV9 and TRBJ2-7; 11 bases align to TRBD1. Trimming took 2 bases from V and 2 from J; bases not matched to a gene: 0. Germline V CDR1 and CDR2: SGDLS, YYNGEE. The CDR3 runs to 14 residues. CDR3 loop: CASSVGQGAYEQYF. CDR3 nucleotide sequence: TGTGCCAGCAGCGTGGGACAGGGGGCCTACGAGCAGTACTTC.

The chain combines TRBV19 with TRBJ2-1; 10 bases map to TRBD2. V was pared by 5 bases and J by 7 bases, with 11 bases of the junction left unmatched. Germline-derived CDR1 and CDR2 are LNHDA and SQIVND (reference sequence). There are 16 residues in the CDR3. The CDR3 sequence: CASSSYLAGVRNEQFF. CDR3 bases: TGTGCCAGTAGTTCTTACCTAGCGGGAGTAAGGAATGAGCAGTTCTTC.

The chain carries TRBV6-5 and TRBJ2-7; no reliable D call. The V end lost 8 bases, the J end lost 6 bases, and 17 bases lay between the germline ends. CDR3 length equals 13 residues. CDR1 and CDR2 from the germline V gene are MNHEY and SVGAGI. The CDR3, as DNA: TGTGCCAGCTCCCCGGGTAGTCTCCCCGAGCAGTACTTC. It translates to CASSPGSLPEQYF.

The chain employs TRBV3-1 (or the pseudogene TRBV3-2) and TRBJ2-7; TRBD2 matches at 7 bases. Germline V gene data show CDR1 as LGHDT and CDR2 as YNNKEL (reference sequence). The CDR3 is 15 residues long. V dropped 1 base and J dropped 1; count of bases not matched to a gene: 4. CDR3 protein: CASSQASGASYEQYF. CDR3 nucleotides: TGTGCCAGCAGCCAAGCTAGCGGTGCGTCCTACGAGCAGTACTTC.

In its sample, this clone was seen once. The chain links TRBV19 to TRBJ1-5, with a possible D match to TRBD1 (6 bases). This CDR3 has 17 amino acids. CDR1 is LNHDA, CDR2 SQIVND, per germline (reference sequence). The germline V and J ends were trimmed by 4 bases and 2 bases, with 18 bases remaining between them. CDR3 DNA sequence: TGTGCCAGTAGTACTTTCGGCGGGGGCACGGGCAATCAGCCCCAGCATTTT. Protein product: CASSTFGGGTGNQPQHF.

This clone was detected once. The rearrangement links TRBV24-1 to TRBJ2-2; 10 nucleotides line up with TRBD1. Looked up from germline, CDR1 is KGHDR and CDR2 is SFDVKD. V lost 2 bases and J lost 4; bases outside the gene matches: 6. The CDR3 runs to 17 residues. The CDR3 loop reads CATSDSRGQGLTGELFF. The CDR3 DNA reads TGTGCCACCAGTGATTCCCGGGGACAGGGGCTCACCGGGGAGCTGTTTTTT.

This clone was detected only a few times. V and J are TRBV7-9 and TRBJ2-3; 7 bases match TRBD2. V lost 0 bases, J lost 1 base, and 7 bases stayed unmatched. Germline V gives CDR1 SEHNR, CDR2 FQNEAQ (reference sequence). The CDR3 runs to 17 residues. CDR3 sequence: CASSLALREGRTDTQYF. The CDR3, as DNA: TGTGCCAGCAGCTTAGCGTTGAGGGAGGGCCGCACAGATACGCAGTATTTT.

The genes are TRBV28 and TRBJ2-1, with unresolved D. Germline V lookup: CDR1 MDHEN, CDR2 SYDVKM. This CDR3 is 11 amino acids long. V lost 10 bases and J 12 bases, leaving 16 bases between the germline ends. The CDR3 DNA reads as TGTGCCACTTGGGTGGAGTCAAGGCAGTTCTTC. It encodes CATWVESRQFF.

The rearrangement links TRBV5-1 to TRBJ1-4; a weak D match, TRBD1 (5 bases). V dropped 4 bases and J dropped 8 bases, with 12 bases sitting between them. Germline V gene sequence: CDR1 SGHRS, CDR2 YFSETQ. The CDR3 consists of 13 residues. CDR3 loop: CASSRDRNEKLFF. Written as DNA, the CDR3 is TGCGCCAGCAGCCGTGACAGAAACGAAAAACTGTTTTTT.

The rearrangement links TRBV13 to TRBJ1-3; TRBD1 is a possible D gene (5 bases). The CDR3 is 16 residues long. CDR1 and CDR2 (germline): PRHDT, FYEKMQ (reference sequence). V lost 4 bases to trimming and J lost 0 bases, with 13 bases between them. The CDR3 nucleotides read TGTGCCAGCAGCTCTACAGGCCTCTACTCTGGAAACACCATATATTTT. It specifies CASSSTGLYSGNTIYF.

The chain couples TRBV4-3 to TRBJ1-2; D possibly corresponds to TRBD1 (6 bases). Trimming stripped 4 bases from V and 1 base from J, with 19 bases between. This CDR3 contains 17 residues. CDR1 and CDR2 from the germline V gene are LGHNA and YSLEER. CDR3 sequence (DNA): TGCGCCAGCAGCCGAGCCCGAACGACAGGCCTTAACTATGGCTACACCTTC. It translates to CASSRARTTGLNYGYTF.

Only a few counts were recorded for this clone. The rearrangement uses TRBV29-1 and TRBJ2-1; no definite D call. V shed 1 base and J shed 0 bases, with 10 bases lying between them. The CDR3 covers 15 residues. CDR1 and CDR2 (germline): SQVTM, ANQGSEA. The CDR3 DNA follows: TGCAGCGTTGAAGCGATACAGAGCTCCTACAATGAGCAGTTCTTC. Amino acids: CSVEAIQSSYNEQFF.

The V gene is TRBV5-1, the J gene TRBJ2-3; 13 nucleotides align to TRBD2. The germline V gene has CDR1 SGHRS and CDR2 YFSETQ. After removal of 3 bases from V and 5 bases from J, the junction contained 6 bases not matched to a gene. This CDR3 has 16 residues. DNA of the CDR3: TGCGCCAGCAGCTCCTGGACTAGCGGGAGTGGAGATACGCAGTATTTT. This codes for CASSSWTSGSGDTQYF.

The CDR3 sequence: CASSFGQGNNQPQHF. The CDR3 DNA sequence: TGTGCCAGCAGCTTCGGACAGGGAAACAATCAGCCCCAGCATTTT. The J gene is TRBJ1-5, the V gene TRBV7-2; 8 bases are shared with TRBD1. The CDR3 runs to 15 residues. CDR1 and CDR2 from the germline V gene are SGHTA and FQGNSA. V lost 3 bases and J lost 3; bases outside the gene matches: 4.

J is TRBJ2-1 and V is TRBV7-2; a possible D gene is TRBD1 (7 bases). CDR3 length equals 14 residues. Germline V lookup: CDR1 SGHTA, CDR2 FQGNSA. V was cut by 4 bases and J by 6 bases, with 13 bases left in between. The CDR3 loop is CASSSPGGFNEQFF. CDR3 DNA sequence: TGTGCCAGCAGCTCCCCAGGGGGGTTCAATGAGCAGTTCTTC. Full variable domain (remainder filled in from reference TRBV7-2 and TRBJ2-1): GAGVSQSPSNKVTEKGKDVELRCDPISGHTALYWYRQSLGQGLEFLIYFQGNSAPDKSGLPSDRFSAERTGGSVSTLTIQRTQQEDSAVYLCASSSPGGFNEQFFGPGTRLTVL.

The chain couples TRBV19 to TRBJ1-2, with TRBD1 identical over 8 bases. Germline CDR1 LNHDA, CDR2 SQIVND (reference sequence). The CDR3 covers 14 residues. After removal of 6 bases from V and 5 bases from J, the junction contained 8 bases not matched to a gene. CDR3 nucleotides: TGTGCCAGTAGCCCCTCAGGGGGCGCTTATGGCTACACCTTC. It codes for CASSPSGGAYGYTF.

The chain is built from TRBV5-1 and TRBJ2-5, with 11 bases matching TRBD1. This CDR3 has 16 amino acids. Germline values: CDR1 SGHRS, CDR2 YFSETQ. The V and J ends lost 2 bases and 5 bases, in that order; junction bases with no gene match: 8. CDR3 in amino acids: CASSFLSGTGGETQYF. In DNA, the CDR3 is TGCGCCAGCAGCTTTCTATCGGGGACAGGGGGGGAGACCCAGTACTTC.

The chain employs TRBV7-9 and TRBJ1-1; TRBD1 agrees at 8 bases. Trimming cost V 1 base and J 7 bases; bases outside gene matches: 2. The CDR3 runs to 13 residues. Germline CDR1 is SEHNR and CDR2 is FQNEAQ (reference sequence). This CDR3 reads CASSLGQGLEAFF. The CDR3 nucleotides read TGTGCCAGCAGCTTAGGACAGGGGCTTGAAGCTTTCTTT.

The J gene is TRBJ2-2, the V gene TRBV5-1; D gene ambiguous. CDR1 is SGHRS and CDR2 is YFSETQ in the germline V gene. V lost 0 bases and J lost 6, with 3 bases in between. The CDR3 spans 12 residues. The chain's CDR3 is CASSLVSGELFF. CDR3 sequence (DNA): TGCGCCAGCAGCTTGGTATCCGGGGAGCTGTTTTTT.

The chain combines TRBV28 with TRBJ1-3; 7 bases align to TRBD1. J was trimmed by 0 bases and V by 8 bases; bases with no gene match: 13. This CDR3 is built from 17 residues. The germline gives CDR1 MDHEN, CDR2 SYDVKM. CDR3 protein: CASFSGTARTSGNTIYF. Written as DNA, the CDR3 is TGTGCCAGCTTCTCCGGGACAGCTAGAACCTCTGGAAACACCATATATTTT. Complete variable domain (other parts from reference TRBV28 and TRBJ1-3): DVKVTQSSRYLVKRTGEKVFLECVQDMDHENMFWYRQDPGLGLRLIYFSYDVKMKEKGDIPEGYSVSREKKERFSLILESASTNQTSMYLCASFSGTARTSGNTIYFGEGSWLTVV.

This clone was observed a single time. The chain is built from TRBV30 and TRBJ1-5; unclear D gene. Germline CDR1 reads GTSNPN; CDR2 reads SVGIG (reference sequence). V shed 0 bases and J shed 1 base, with 4 bases lying between them. The CDR3 sequence is 13 residues long. CDR3 loop: CAWSVESNQPQHF. The CDR3 nucleotides read TGTGCCTGGAGTGTTGAGAGCAATCAGCCCCAGCATTTT.

The chain joins TRBV20-1 to TRBJ1-3; TRBD1 agrees at 8 bases. Germline values: CDR1 DFQATT, CDR2 SNEGSKA (reference sequence). Trimming took 3 bases from V and 7 from J; bases not matched to a gene: 5. This CDR3 has 13 residues. Here the CDR3 DNA reads TGCAGTGCTAGTTCAGGGGGCCGGAACACCATATATTTT. Translated, it gives CSASSGGRNTIYF.

The chain couples TRBV9 to TRBJ1-2; 10 nucleotides agree with TRBD1. Unmatched junction bases numbered 11, after V lost 6 bases and J lost 6 bases. CDR3 size: 15 residues. Germline CDR1 SGDLS, CDR2 YYNGEE. CDR3 amino acids: CASMPGQGRRNGYTF. The CDR3 DNA reads as TGTGCCAGCATGCCGGGACAGGGGAGACGGAATGGCTACACCTTC.

In DNA, the CDR3 is TGTGCCAGCAGTTGGGGCCCCGGACAGGGGGCTTTTGGCTACACCTTC. It codes for CASSWGPGQGAFGYTF. This chain links TRBV27 with TRBJ1-2; 11 positions match TRBD1. CDR3 length: 16 residues. Germline assignment: CDR1 MNHEY and CDR2 SMNVEV (reference sequence). The trim removed 4 bases at V and 7 bases at J, leaving 11 bases unmatched.

The chain carries TRBV6-6 and TRBJ1-1; TRBD1 might be the D (5 bases). Germline CDR1 MNHNY, CDR2 SVGAGI (reference sequence). The CDR3 is 14 amino acids. V was pared by 2 bases and J by 11 bases, with 18 bases between. Written as DNA, the CDR3 is TGTGCCAGCAGTTACACAGATAGTGGGACTGGGGCTTTCTTT. Amino acid sequence: CASSYTDSGTGAFF.